These 24 T cell receptor beta chains were sequenced from one sample in a study of CD8+ T cells in alopecia areata. Treatment in this sample: oral pan-JAK inhibitor, 5-10 mg twice daily. Isolated RNA was reverse transcribed into cDNA used as the sequencing template. TCRdb keeps only in-frame clones here, not all; method: immunoSEQ multiplex PCR. The sample includes about 210,000 clones, roughly two fifths of them seen just once. This sample comprised CD4+ T cells sorted from blood, obtained around week 30, from a patient treated with tofacitinib. The receptor source for this set is a human donor with alopecia areata.

This clone was seen only a few times. The gene calls are TRBV30 and TRBJ1-5; D unresolved. Germline values: CDR1 GTSNPN, CDR2 SVGIG (reference sequence). Trimming cost V 2 bases and J 4 bases, with 6 bases left between them. The CDR3 sequence is 12 residues long. CDR3 region: CAWSQPNQPQHF. CDR3 in DNA: TGTGCCTGGAGTCAACCTAATCAGCCCCAGCATTTT.

The chain uses TRBV9 and TRBJ2-5, with D perhaps matching TRBD2 (6 bases). This CDR3 is 14 amino acids long. Germline-derived CDR1 and CDR2 are SGDLS and YYNGEE. Trimming stripped 3 bases from V and 1 base from J, with 10 bases between. For the CDR3, the DNA is TGTGCCAGCAGCGGCGGGACCGTCCAAGAGACCCAGTACTTC. Translated, it gives CASSGGTVQETQYF.

V usage is TRBV9 and J usage is TRBJ1-1; the D is unclear. Trimming took 2 bases from V and 4 from J, leaving 18 bases between them. The germline gives CDR1 SGDLS, CDR2 YYNGEE. This CDR3 has 16 residues. The CDR3 nucleotides read TGTGCCAGCAGCGTTGGACGGGCTTCTAGAGGCACTGAAGCTTTCTTT. Protein: CASSVGRASRGTEAFF. Using reference TRBV9 and TRBJ1-1 for the parts outside the CDR3, the full variable domain is DSGVTQTPKHLITATGQRVTLRCSPRSGDLSVYWYQQSLDQGLQFLIQYYNGEERAKGNILERFSAQQFPDLHSELNLSSLELGDSALYFCASSVGRASRGTEAFFGQGTRLTVV.

This clone was counted between two and nine times. The CDR3 spells CASSAQEGETQYF. The CDR3 nucleotides read TGTGCCAGCAGTGCCCAAGAGGGGGAGACCCAGTACTTC. The J gene is TRBJ2-5, the V gene TRBV2; TRBD1 or TRBD2 may be the D gene (5 bases each). Trimming removed 4 bases at V and 5 bases at J, with 11 bases between. Germline CDR1 and CDR2: SNHLY and FYNNEI. There are 13 residues in the CDR3.

This clone was observed a handful of times. The chain couples TRBV29-1 to TRBJ1-1, with 9 nucleotides matching TRBD1. The J segment lost 4 bases and the V segment lost 1 base, leaving 4 bases of the junction unmatched. Germline V CDR1 and CDR2: SQVTM, ANQGSEA. This CDR3 has 14 amino acids. The CDR3 region is CSVEVGTGPTEAFF. CDR3 bases: TGCAGCGTTGAAGTTGGGACAGGGCCCACTGAAGCTTTCTTT. Full variable domain (outside the CDR3, taken from reference TRBV29-1 and TRBJ1-1): SAVISQKPSRDICQRGTSLTIQCQVDSQVTMMFWYRQQPGQSLTLIATANQGSEATYESGFVIDKFPISRPNLTFSTLTVSNMSPEDSSIYLCSVEVGTGPTEAFFGQGTRLTVV.

This clone was counted between two and nine times. V and J are TRBV19 and TRBJ2-7, with a possible D match to TRBD2 (6 bases). Germline V gene lookup returns CDR1 LNHDA and CDR2 SQIVND (reference sequence). V dropped 0 bases and J dropped 2 bases, with 11 bases sitting between them. The CDR3 contains 15 residues. CDR3 nucleotides: TGTGCCAGTAGTATAGAGGAGGGATCTACCTACGAGCAGTACTTC. It specifies CASSIEEGSTYEQYF. The complete variable domain, with remaining parts taken from reference TRBV19 and TRBJ2-7, reads DGGITQSPKYLFRKEGQNVTLSCEQNLNHDAMYWYRQDPGQGLRLIYYSQIVNDFQKGDIAEGYSVSREKKESFPLTVTSAQKNPTAFYLCASSIEEGSTYEQYFGPGTRLTVT.

The V call is TRBV30, the J call TRBJ1-5; 10 bases agree with TRBD1. V dropped 1 base and J dropped 7; count of bases not matched to a gene: 7. Per germline, CDR1 GTSNPN and CDR2 SVGIG (reference sequence). The CDR3 is 15 residues long. The DNA for the CDR3 is TGTGCCTGGAGTGCGGACAGGGGGGAGGGCCAGCCCCAGCATTTT. It yields the protein CAWSADRGEGQPQHF. Supplemented by reference TRBV30 and TRBJ1-5, the full variable domain reads SQTIHQWPATLVQPVGSPLSLECTVEGTSNPNLYWYRQAAGRGLQLLFYSVGIGQISSEVPQNLSASRPQDRQFILSSKKLLLSDSGFYLCAWSADRGEGQPQHFGDGTRLSIL.

The chain uses TRBV6-5 and TRBJ1-1; D might be TRBD1 (5 bases). The germline V and J ends were trimmed by 3 bases and 4 bases, with 15 bases remaining between them. The germline V gene encodes CDR1 MNHEY and CDR2 SVGAGI. The CDR3 spans 15 residues. CDR3 sequence reads: CASSYGVRRGTEAFF. The CDR3 DNA follows: TGTGCCAGCAGTTATGGTGTAAGGAGGGGCACTGAAGCTTTCTTT.

V and J are TRBV14 and TRBJ1-4; D is undetermined. Trimming took off 4 bases at V and 0 bases at J, with 12 bases between the two ends. The CDR3 extends over 16 amino acids. CDR1 is SGHDN, CDR2 FVKESK, per germline. CDR3 residues: CASSPLPGSTNEKLFF. DNA of the CDR3: TGTGCCAGCAGCCCTTTACCGGGGTCAACTAATGAAAAACTGTTTTTT. Combining the CDR3 with reference TRBV14 and TRBJ1-4 gives the whole variable domain EAGVTQFPSHSVIEKGQTVTLRCDPISGHDNLYWYRRVMGKEIKFLLHFVKESKQDESGMPNNRFLAERTGGTYSTLKVQPAELEDSGVYFCASSPLPGSTNEKLFFGSGTQLSVL.

There are a few counts of this clone. The CDR3 sequence: CASSEARGRESYEQYF. In DNA form, the CDR3 reads TGTGCCAGCAGTGAAGCCAGGGGGCGGGAATCCTACGAGCAGTACTTC. The genes are TRBV6-1 and TRBJ2-7; TRBD1 aligns across 8 bases. CDR1 and CDR2 (germline): MNHNS, SASEGT. With V trimmed by 0 bases and J by 1 base, 5 bases remained unmatched. The CDR3 consists of 16 residues.

The chain has TRBV5-6 and TRBJ2-7; D gene uncertain. The germline gives CDR1 SGHDT, CDR2 YYEEEE. The germline V and J ends were trimmed by 4 bases and 0 bases, with 11 bases remaining between them. CDR3 length: 14 amino acids. The CDR3 sequence is CASSEVGLSYEQYF. CDR3 bases: TGTGCCAGCAGCGAGGTGGGCCTCTCCTACGAGCAGTACTTC.

This sequence joins TRBV7-2 and TRBJ1-1; maybe TRBD1 (6 bases). Germline V CDR1 and CDR2: SGHTA, FQGNSA. There are 15 residues in the CDR3. V dropped 1 base and J dropped 6 bases, with 15 bases sitting between them. The CDR3 DNA follows: TGTGCCAGCAGCTTAGGAGGAGGGGGATGGGCTGAAGCTTTCTTT. This encodes CASSLGGGGWAEAFF.

The genes are TRBV27 and TRBJ1-3; D gene ambiguous. Germline V gene lookup returns CDR1 MNHEY and CDR2 SMNVEV (reference sequence). The CDR3 sequence is 13 residues long. V shed 4 bases and J shed 0 bases, with 4 bases lying between them. This chain's CDR3 is CASSWNSGNTIYF. The DNA for the CDR3 is TGTGCCAGCAGTTGGAACTCTGGAAACACCATATATTTT.

The chain joins TRBV5-4 to TRBJ1-2; the D is unclear. Germline CDR1 SGHNT, CDR2 YYREEE (reference sequence). The CDR3 loop spans 14 amino acids. V lost 3 bases and J 1 base, leaving 10 bases between the germline ends. CDR3 loop: CASSSFRFNYGYTF. Written as DNA, the CDR3 is TGTGCCAGCAGCTCTTTCCGGTTTAACTATGGCTACACCTTC.

The DNA of the CDR3 is TGTGCCAGCAGTTACTCGCGGGGCTCAAACTATGGCTACACCTTC. This codes for CASSYSRGSNYGYTF. This chain connects TRBV6-5 to TRBJ1-2; the D gene is possibly TRBD1 (5 bases). CDR1 is MNHEY and CDR2 is SVGAGI in the germline V gene. V gave up 0 bases and J gave up 2 bases, with 10 bases separating them. The CDR3 consists of 15 residues.

The rearrangement joins TRBV30 to TRBJ2-7; D call uncertain. Germline loops: CDR1 GTSNPN, CDR2 SVGIG (reference sequence). The V gene lost 2 bases and the J gene lost 0 bases, with 8 bases spanning the gap. The CDR3 runs 13 residues. DNA for the CDR3: TGTGCCTGGAGTTGGGCAGTCTCCTACGAGCAGTACTTC. It encodes CAWSWAVSYEQYF.

V and J are TRBV30 and TRBJ2-2, with TRBD1 identical over 7 bases. The length of the CDR3 is 14 residues. From germline, CDR1 is GTSNPN and CDR2 SVGIG (reference sequence). Trimming removed 3 bases from V and 0 bases from J; junction bases left unmatched: 1. The CDR3 DNA follows: TGTGCCTGGAGGGGGACAGCGAACACCGGGGAGCTGTTTTTT. Amino acids: CAWRGTANTGELFF. The entire variable domain, with the rest obtained from reference TRBV30 and TRBJ2-2, is as follows: SQTIHQWPATLVQPVGSPLSLECTVEGTSNPNLYWYRQAAGRGLQLLFYSVGIGQISSEVPQNLSASRPQDRQFILSSKKLLLSDSGFYLCAWRGTANTGELFFGEGSRLTVL.

The CDR3 DNA is TGTGCCAGCAGGACAGGGTATCAGCCCCAGCATTTT. Amino acids: CASRTGYQPQHF. The chain is built from TRBV6-5 and TRBJ1-5; 7 positions agree with TRBD1. With V trimmed by 6 bases and J by 5 bases, 1 base remained unmatched. Germline V lookup: CDR1 MNHEY, CDR2 SVGAGI. The CDR3 sequence is 12 residues long.

In this sample, this clone turned up a few times. DNA of the CDR3: TGTGCCAGCAGCCTACACACTGAAGCTTTCTTT. This gives the protein CASSLHTEAFF. V and J are TRBV14 and TRBJ1-1; D gene ambiguous. This CDR3 is 11 amino acids long. The germline gives CDR1 SGHDN, CDR2 FVKESK. The ends were cut back, 4 bases at V and 3 bases at J, with 3 bases in the middle.

The chain carries TRBV4-1 and TRBJ1-2; D unresolved. CDR1 and CDR2 from the germline V gene are MGHRA and YSYEKL. V shed 0 bases and J shed 6 bases, with 20 bases lying between them. This CDR3 has 17 residues. The CDR3 region has the DNA TGCGCCAGCAGCCAAGAGCAGACATCGTCCCCGTCCAATGGCTACACCTTC. Amino acid sequence: CASSQEQTSSPSNGYTF.

This sequence joins TRBV25-1 and TRBJ1-4; D is unresolved. Deletions cut 4 bases from V and 3 bases from J, with 12 bases between. The CDR3 contains 15 residues. The germline gives CDR1 MGHDK, CDR2 SYGVNS. CDR3 DNA: TGTGCCAGCAGTGCCCAGGAACTCCCTAATGAAAAACTGTTTTTT. This encodes CASSAQELPNEKLFF.

This clone appeared once. The genes are TRBV15 and TRBJ2-2, with D possibly TRBD2 on 6 matching bases. Germline assignment: CDR1 LNHNV and CDR2 YYDKDF (reference sequence). V lost 3 bases and J 7 bases, leaving 12 bases between the germline ends. The CDR3 runs to 14 residues. The CDR3 DNA reads as TGTGCCACCAGCAGTCAACGGGGGATCGGGGAGCTGTTTTTT. It codes for CATSSQRGIGELFF.

The V and J genes are TRBV7-9 and TRBJ2-5; 7 bases are shared with TRBD1. The CDR3 contains 14 residues. The germline V gene has CDR1 SEHNR and CDR2 FQNEAQ (reference sequence). Germline trimming cut 5 bases from V and 3 bases from J; bases unmatched to any gene: 6. Here the CDR3 reads CASSRTTGKETQYF. CDR3 coding DNA: TGTGCCAGCAGCCGTACGACAGGGAAAGAGACCCAGTACTTC.

This clone was detected a few times. This chain links TRBV7-8 with TRBJ2-4; possibly TRBD1 for D (6 bases). Germline V gene data show CDR1 as SGHVS and CDR2 as FQNEAQ. Trimming took 5 bases from V and 5 from J, leaving 16 bases between them. The CDR3 covers 15 residues. The CDR3 spells CASSLPDSFENIQYF. The CDR3, as DNA: TGTGCCAGCAGCCTCCCGGACAGTTTTGAAAACATTCAGTACTTC.